This T cell receptor (beta chain) is from a study of PD-1 blockade in classical Hodgkin lymphoma. The protocol was immunoSEQ multiplex PCR, while the TCRdb copy is restricted to in-frame clones and leaves out a portion. Of 900 to 950 clones in the sample, around 83% were seen once. V lost 3 bases and J lost 5; bases outside the gene matches: 4. Germline V gene data show CDR1 as LNHDA and CDR2 as SQIVND (reference sequence). CDR3 length: 14 amino acids. Study outcomes and limitations: Newly diagnosed patients were reported to start with lower TCR diversity than healthy donors.

Remarks on this clone: The target antigen is unknown.

Relapse was seen in all patients after autologous stem cell transplantation, and brentuximab vedotin exposure was variable. Applied to thawed PBMCs, magnetic negative selection was the method used to isolate CD8+ T cells. This TCR was recovered from a human donor with classical Hodgkin lymphoma. V is TRBV19 and J is TRBJ2-1; 7 bases line up with TRBD2. Source: CD8+ T cells from blood, taken at baseline. DNA of the CDR3: TGTGCCAGTAGTATGCGGGAGAGAAACAATGAGCAGTTCTTC. Protein sequence: CASSMRERNNEQFF.